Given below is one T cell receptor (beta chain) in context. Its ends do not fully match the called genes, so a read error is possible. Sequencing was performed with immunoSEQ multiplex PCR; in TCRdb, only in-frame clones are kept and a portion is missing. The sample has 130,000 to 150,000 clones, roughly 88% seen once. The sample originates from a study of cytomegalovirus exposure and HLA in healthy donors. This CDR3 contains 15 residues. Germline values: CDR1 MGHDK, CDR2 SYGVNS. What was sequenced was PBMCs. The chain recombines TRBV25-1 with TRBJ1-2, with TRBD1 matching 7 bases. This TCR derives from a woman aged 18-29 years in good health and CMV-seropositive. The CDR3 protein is CASSVRGQPNYDYTF. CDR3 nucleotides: TGTGCCAGCAGCGTCAGGGGACAGCCTAACTATGACTACACCTTC.